The 24 T cell receptor beta chains given below trace back to one sample, sequenced in a study of blood T cell repertoires in COVID-19. Generated by immunoSEQ multiplex PCR, the TCRdb table keeps only in-frame clones and is missing some. Of 250,000 or so clones in the sample, roughly 87% are singletons; the top ten hold 2.6%. The sample taken for sequencing was PBMCs or T cells enriched from blood (not recorded which). Receptors originate from a woman under 40 with acute COVID-19.

This chain uses TRBV6-5 with TRBJ1-2; the D gene is possibly TRBD1 (5 bases). V was cut by 5 bases and J by 6 bases, with 13 bases left in between. Germline-derived CDR1 and CDR2 are MNHEY and SVGAGI. The CDR3 spans 13 residues. The CDR3: CASSRQSSHGYTF. CDR3 sequence (DNA): TGTGCCAGCAGTCGACAGAGTTCCCATGGCTACACCTTC.

This chain joins TRBV12-3 or TRBV12-4 and TRBJ2-5, with D perhaps matching TRBD1 (5 bases). This CDR3 has 13 residues. The V end lost 5 bases, the J end lost 3 bases, and 10 bases lay between the germline ends. The CDR3 loop is CASSPDREETQYF. For the CDR3, the DNA is TGTGCCAGCAGTCCCGACAGAGAAGAGACCCAGTACTTC.

The chain links TRBV27 to TRBJ2-3; TRBD2 matches 7 bases. V shed 2 bases and J 3 bases; nucleotides not matched to a gene: 11. The germline CDR1 and CDR2 sequences are MNHEY and SMNVEV (reference sequence). The CDR3 sequence is 17 residues long. The CDR3: CASSLILWGGETDTQYF. The CDR3 DNA sequence: TGTGCCAGCAGTTTAATTCTGTGGGGGGGAGAGACAGATACGCAGTATTTT.

The V and J genes are TRBV29-1 and TRBJ2-3, with TRBD2 identical over 7 bases. Germline V gives CDR1 SQVTM, CDR2 ANQGSEA. J gave up 0 bases and V 7 bases, and 4 bases lay outside the gene matches. The CDR3 runs 13 residues. The chain's CDR3 is CSGRGVSTDTQYF. As DNA, the CDR3 is TGCAGCGGCCGGGGGGTTAGCACAGATACGCAGTATTTT.

The chain employs TRBV7-9 and TRBJ1-1; tentatively, D is TRBD1 (6 bases). CDR1 and CDR2 from the germline V gene are SEHNR and FQNEAQ (reference sequence). The V gene lost 2 bases and the J gene lost 5 bases, with 12 bases spanning the gap. The CDR3 is made up of 14 amino acids. CDR3 nucleotide sequence: TGTGCCAGCAGCTTAAGGCAGGGGATGACTGAAGCTTTCTTT. Translated, it gives CASSLRQGMTEAFF.

CDR3 in DNA: TGCGCCAGCAGCCGCACCCTCGGGGGCGGGAGCTATGGCTACACCTTC. This translates into CASSRTLGGGSYGYTF. The V and J genes are TRBV4-3 and TRBJ1-2, with D possibly matching TRBD1 (6 bases). This CDR3 has 16 residues. Between the trimmed V and J ends, which lost 4 bases and 4 bases, there was a span of 19 bases. The germline gives CDR1 LGHNA, CDR2 YSLEER.

The J gene is TRBJ2-5, the V gene TRBV6-5; 7 bases fit TRBD2. In germline, CDR1 is MNHEY, CDR2 SVGAGI. V lost 0 bases to trimming and J lost 3 bases; unmatched junction nucleotides: 4. CDR3 length: 15 amino acids. The CDR3, as DNA: TGTGCCAGCAGTTACTCGAGGCTAGCGGAAGAGACCCAGTACTTC. Its translation: CASSYSRLAEETQYF.

In the case of this clone: The same CDR3 is also encoded by other DNA sequences in this sample. This chain links TRBV4-3 with TRBJ1-5; maybe TRBD1 (5 bases). Germline V lookup: CDR1 LGHNA, CDR2 YSLEER. Between the trimmed V and J ends, which lost 0 bases and 6 bases, there was a span of 6 bases. The CDR3 sequence is 13 residues long. CDR3 in amino acids: CASSQEGGQPQHF. The CDR3, as DNA: TGCGCCAGCAGCCAAGAGGGGGGTCAGCCCCAGCATTTT.

This clone was detected only a few times. This chain connects TRBV5-1 to TRBJ2-5; D might be TRBD1 (6 bases). The CDR3 totals 14 residues. V was pared by 5 bases and J by 4 bases, with 15 bases between. Germline V lookup: CDR1 SGHRS, CDR2 YFSETQ. The DNA of the CDR3 is TGCGCCAGCAGTTTTACAGGGAGAGGAGAGACCCAGTACTTC. Translated, it gives CASSFTGRGETQYF. The full variable domain, rest sourced from reference TRBV5-1 and TRBJ2-5, is KAGVTQTPRYLIKTRGQQVTLSCSPISGHRSVSWYQQTPGQGLQFLFEYFSETQRNKGNFPGRFSGRQFSNSRSEMNVSTLELGDSALYLCASSFTGRGETQYFGPGTRLLVL.

The J gene is TRBJ2-5, the V gene TRBV2; 10 bases are a match to TRBD2. From germline, CDR1 is SNHLY and CDR2 FYNNEI. Trimming took 5 bases from V and 3 from J; bases not matched to a gene: 3. The CDR3 has 14 amino acids. The CDR3 DNA is TGTGCCAGCAGTTCCCTAGCGGGGGAAGAGACCCAGTACTTC. It translates to CASSSLAGEETQYF.

The chain recombines TRBV19 with TRBJ1-3; D remains ambiguous. The CDR3 is made up of 13 amino acids. The germline CDR1 and CDR2 sequences are LNHDA and SQIVND (reference sequence). V lost 3 bases to trimming and J lost 3 bases, with 6 bases between them. The CDR3 coding sequence is TGTGCCAGTAGTATCAATAGTGGAAACACCATATATTTT. This codes for CASSINSGNTIYF. Full variable domain (outside the CDR3, taken from reference TRBV19 and TRBJ1-3): DGGITQSPKYLFRKEGQNVTLSCEQNLNHDAMYWYRQDPGQGLRLIYYSQIVNDFQKGDIAEGYSVSREKKESFPLTVTSAQKNPTAFYLCASSINSGNTIYFGEGSWLTVV.

The chain combines TRBV5-1 with TRBJ2-7; 7 bases line up with TRBD1. CDR3 length: 14 residues. J lost 3 bases, V lost 4 bases, and 7 bases had no gene match. CDR1 and CDR2 from the germline V gene are SGHRS and YFSETQ. CDR3: CASSRTGTIYEQYF. CDR3 nucleotides: TGCGCCAGCAGCCGGACAGGAACTATCTACGAGCAGTACTTC.

CDR3: CAISESAPGPGSGELFF. CDR3 bases: TGTGCCATCAGTGAGTCGGCTCCAGGCCCGGGGAGCGGGGAGCTGTTTTTT. The V gene is TRBV10-3, the J gene TRBJ2-2; D is possibly TRBD2 (5 bases). CDR1 is ENHRY, CDR2 SYGVKD, per germline. The CDR3 spans 17 residues. Trimming shortened V by 0 bases and J by 7 bases, and 18 bases separated the two germline ends.

The gene calls are TRBV19 and TRBJ2-7; 8 positions agree with TRBD2. The CDR3 runs to 13 residues. The germline gives CDR1 LNHDA, CDR2 SQIVND (reference sequence). Losses at the gene ends were 5 bases for V and 6 bases for J; bases not matched to a gene: 6. This chain's CDR3 is CASSAGLGSEQYF. DNA for the CDR3: TGTGCCAGTAGTGCGGGACTAGGGAGCGAGCAGTACTTC.

This clone was detected once. The genes are TRBV5-1 and TRBJ2-7; TRBD2 agrees at 9 bases. This CDR3 has 15 amino acids. The J segment lost 1 base and the V segment lost 4 bases, leaving 6 bases of the junction unmatched. The germline CDR1 and CDR2 sequences are SGHRS and YFSETQ. The CDR3 protein is CASSPTSGPSYEQYF. In nucleotides, the CDR3 is TGCGCCAGCAGCCCGACTAGCGGACCTTCCTACGAGCAGTACTTC.

The chain employs TRBV7-9 and TRBJ2-4, with D possibly matching TRBD2 (5 bases). CDR1 is SEHNR and CDR2 is FQNEAQ in the germline V gene (reference sequence). This CDR3 is 15 amino acids long. V was clipped by 5 bases and J by 1 base, with 12 bases between them. The CDR3 spells CASSDLWEAKNIQYF. In DNA form, the CDR3 reads TGTGCCAGCAGCGACCTATGGGAGGCCAAAAACATTCAGTACTTC.

This clone has a single count. V usage is TRBV4-1 and J usage is TRBJ1-2; D may be TRBD1 (6 bases). The germline V and J ends were trimmed by 0 bases and 7 bases, with 12 bases remaining between them. Looked up from germline, CDR1 is MGHRA and CDR2 is YSYEKL. This CDR3 contains 14 residues. CDR3 bases: TGCGCCAGCAGCCAAGATCAGGGGCCGGGTGGCTACACCTTC. Its translation: CASSQDQGPGGYTF.

J is TRBJ1-6 and V is TRBV4-2; no clear D. This CDR3 spans 18 amino acids. With 1 base removed from V and 7 bases from J, the gap between germline ends came to 20 bases. Per the germline V gene, CDR1 is LGHNA and CDR2 is YNFKEQ. CDR3 amino acids: CASSQAQTTQRRNSPLHF. The CDR3, as DNA: TGTGCCAGCAGCCAAGCTCAGACTACCCAGAGAAGAAATTCACCCCTCCACTTT.

CDR3 coding DNA: TGTGCCAGCAGCCAAGATCCTTGGACAGACACAGATACGCAGTATTTT. Protein: CASSQDPWTDTDTQYF. The V call is TRBV3-1 (or the pseudogene TRBV3-2), the J call TRBJ2-3, with TRBD1 as a possible D gene (6 bases). The length of the CDR3 is 16 residues. The ends were cut back, 0 bases at V and 2 bases at J, with 12 bases in the middle. Germline CDR1 is LGHDT and CDR2 is YNNKEL (reference sequence).

J is TRBJ2-7 and V is TRBV11-2; D is undetermined. This CDR3 region has 15 residues. Germline V gene data show CDR1 as SGHAT and CDR2 as FQNNGV. Trimming stripped 0 bases from V and 3 bases from J, with 12 bases between. As DNA, the CDR3 is TGTGCCAGCAGCTTAGATCTTAATCAGTTCTACGAGCAGTACTTC. Translated: CASSLDLNQFYEQYF.

The chain recombines TRBV19 with TRBJ1-2; TRBD1 might be the D (5 bases). This CDR3 is built from 14 residues. V was trimmed by 3 bases and J by 5 bases, leaving 13 bases between them. Germline-derived CDR1 and CDR2 are LNHDA and SQIVND (reference sequence). CDR3 in DNA: TGTGCCAGTAGTATTGCAGGGTCTTGGTATGGCTACACCTTC. It yields the protein CASSIAGSWYGYTF.

The CDR3: CASREPGLAGGTNTGELFF. CDR3 nucleotides: TGTGCCAGCAGGGAACCGGGACTAGCGGGGGGGACTAACACCGGGGAGCTGTTTTTT. V and J are TRBV2 and TRBJ2-2, with 16 nucleotides matching TRBD2. The germline V gene has CDR1 SNHLY and CDR2 FYNNEI. This CDR3 is built from 19 residues. The V segment lost 6 bases and the J segment 2 bases; nucleotides outside the gene matches: 9. Variable domain in full (rest from reference TRBV2 and TRBJ2-2): EPEVTQTPSHQVTQMGQEVILRCVPISNHLYFYWYRQILGQKVEFLVSFYNNEISEKSEIFDDQFSVERPDGSNFTLKIRSTKLEDSAMYFCASREPGLAGGTNTGELFFGEGSRLTVL.

The J gene is TRBJ1-6, the V gene TRBV7-2; D is undetermined. Per germline, CDR1 SGHTA and CDR2 FQGNSA. V gave up 0 bases and J gave up 10 bases, with 7 bases separating them. The CDR3 contains 13 residues. The CDR3 DNA follows: TGTGCCAGCAGCTTAGCCTCTATATCACCCCTCCACTTT. Protein: CASSLASISPLHF.

The J gene is TRBJ1-1, the V gene TRBV9; D not certain. This CDR3 is built from 14 residues. Trimming cost V 2 bases and J 3 bases, with 11 bases left between them. CDR1 SGDLS and CDR2 YYNGEE come from the germline V gene. This CDR3 is CASSVKVSDTEAFF. The CDR3 region has the DNA TGTGCCAGCAGCGTTAAGGTCAGCGACACTGAAGCTTTCTTT.